The rows below give T cell receptor beta chains drawn from one sample of a study of blood T cell repertoires in COVID-19. Assay used: immunoSEQ multiplex PCR; TCRdb lists only in-frame clones, some missing. The sample holds 150,000 to 200,000 clones; approximately 85% are singletons and the top ten take 9.5% to 13%. Sequences were obtained from peripheral blood. The receptors were sampled from a human donor with active or convalescent COVID-19. The donor label of this sample is uncertain. Both conserved end residues are part of each CDR3. Each record gives: clone size, D gene, J gene, V gene, CDR3 DNA, CDR3 protein. A D gene is named only where the DNA matches it firmly. Where a row states a size, it is once, few, many or the class of an expanded clone; other rows omit it.

clone size: NA
D gene: NA
J gene: TRBJ2-5
V gene: TRBV15
CDR3 DNA: TGTGCCACCAGTAAACAGGGTCCGCAGACCCAGTACTTC
CDR3 protein: CATSKQGPQTQYF

clone size: NA
D gene: TRBD1
J gene: TRBJ1-2
V gene: TRBV7-6
CDR3 DNA: TGTGCCAGCAGCCCCCTTTGGACAGGGGAGGGCTACACCTTC
CDR3 protein: CASSPLWTGEGYTF

clone size: once
D gene: TRBD2
J gene: TRBJ2-3
V gene: TRBV27
CDR3 DNA: TGTGCCAGCAGCCTCTCGGCTAGCGGGGTGGGGGAACGACATACGCAGTATTTT
CDR3 protein: CASSLSASGVGERHTQYF

clone size: NA
D gene: NA
J gene: TRBJ1-3
V gene: TRBV29-1
CDR3 DNA: TGCAGCGTTGTCGGGACATCGGTCACTGGAAACACCATATATTTT
CDR3 protein: CSVVGTSVTGNTIYF

clone size: NA
D gene: TRBD2
J gene: TRBJ2-1
V gene: TRBV20-1
CDR3 DNA: TGCAGTGCTAGTTTTACTAGCGGGAGTCCCTACTACAATGAGCAGTTCTTC
CDR3 protein: CSASFTSGSPYYNEQFF

clone size: NA
D gene: TRBD2
J gene: TRBJ2-1
V gene: TRBV3-1/TRBV3-2
CDR3 DNA: TGTGCCAGCAGCCAAGGCCGACTAGCGGGAGGCATTGGTAATGAGCAGTTCTTC
CDR3 protein: CASSQGRLAGGIGNEQFF

clone size: NA
D gene: NA
J gene: TRBJ1-6
V gene: TRBV5-6
CDR3 DNA: TGTGCCAGCAGCTTGCCGAACAGCCAGAATTCACCCCTCCACTTT
CDR3 protein: CASSLPNSQNSPLHF

clone size: NA
D gene: TRBD1
J gene: TRBJ1-2
V gene: TRBV5-1
CDR3 DNA: TGCGCCAGCAGCTTGGGCGTGACAGGGGAGTATGGCTACACCTTC
CDR3 protein: CASSLGVTGEYGYTF

clone size: NA
D gene: NA
J gene: TRBJ2-3
V gene: TRBV5-5
CDR3 DNA: TGTGCCAGCAGCCTCCCAGGGATTCGCGCAGATACGCAGTATTTT
CDR3 protein: CASSLPGIRADTQYF

clone size: NA
D gene: TRBD1
J gene: TRBJ1-5
V gene: TRBV28
CDR3 DNA: TGTGCCAGCAGTTTAATCGGGACAGGCCGGAATCAGCCCCAGCATTTT
CDR3 protein: CASSLIGTGRNQPQHF

clone size: NA
D gene: NA
J gene: TRBJ2-1
V gene: TRBV7-3
CDR3 DNA: TGTGCCAGCAGCACGACAGGGGAGGGGGAGCAGTTCTTC
CDR3 protein: CASSTTGEGEQFF

clone size: NA
D gene: NA
J gene: TRBJ2-7
V gene: TRBV11-2
CDR3 DNA: TGTGCCAGCAGCTTAAACTCGGCAGGGGGGTACGAGCAGTACTTC
CDR3 protein: CASSLNSAGGYEQYF

clone size: NA
D gene: NA
J gene: TRBJ2-5
V gene: TRBV3-1/TRBV3-2
CDR3 DNA: TGTGCCAGCAGCCTACGTACAGGGAGTAGAGAGACCCAGTACTTC
CDR3 protein: CASSLRTGSRETQYF

clone size: few
D gene: NA
J gene: TRBJ2-2
V gene: TRBV12-3/TRBV12-4
CDR3 DNA: TGCGCCCTTAAGAGGGACTACACCGGGGAGCTGTTTTTT
CDR3 protein: CALKRDYTGELFF

clone size: NA
D gene: NA
J gene: TRBJ2-2
V gene: TRBV14
CDR3 DNA: TGTGCCAGCAGCCACGGGGGATCCGGGGAGCTGTTTTTT
CDR3 protein: CASSHGGSGELFF

clone size: NA
D gene: NA
J gene: TRBJ1-2
V gene: TRBV19
CDR3 DNA: TGTGCCAGTACCGAGACGGCACAGGGCTATGGCTACACCTTC
CDR3 protein: CASTETAQGYGYTF

clone size: once
D gene: NA
J gene: TRBJ1-5
V gene: TRBV28
CDR3 DNA: TGTGCCAGCAGCCCGTCGGGGAGGAGGGCCTCCCAGCATTTT
CDR3 protein: CASSPSGRRASQHF

clone size: once
D gene: TRBD2
J gene: TRBJ2-1
V gene: TRBV7-3
CDR3 DNA: TGTGCCAGCAGCTTATGGGCGGGAGGTGCTAATGAGCAGTTCTTC
CDR3 protein: CASSLWAGGANEQFF

clone size: NA
D gene: NA
J gene: TRBJ1-6
V gene: TRBV7-7
CDR3 DNA: TGTGCCAGCCTTGGGGACACCTATAATTCACCCCTCCACTTT
CDR3 protein: CASLGDTYNSPLHF

clone size: few
D gene: NA
J gene: TRBJ1-4
V gene: TRBV9
CDR3 DNA: TGTGCCAGCAGCGTCTCGGCAGGGACAAATGAAAAACTGTTTTTT
CDR3 protein: CASSVSAGTNEKLFF

clone size: few
D gene: TRBD2
J gene: TRBJ2-3
V gene: TRBV7-2
CDR3 DNA: TGTGCCAGCAGCCTGGGGACTAGCGGGGGGGCAGATACGCAGTATTTT
CDR3 protein: CASSLGTSGGADTQYF

clone size: NA
D gene: TRBD1
J gene: TRBJ1-1
V gene: TRBV30
CDR3 DNA: TGTGCCTGGAGTGGACAGGGGAACACTGAAGCTTTCTTT
CDR3 protein: CAWSGQGNTEAFF

clone size: NA
D gene: TRBD2
J gene: TRBJ2-2
V gene: TRBV3-1/TRBV3-2
CDR3 DNA: TGTGCCAGCAGTCATCAGCGGGGAGGAACCGGGGAGCTGTTTTTT
CDR3 protein: CASSHQRGGTGELFF

clone size: NA
D gene: NA
J gene: TRBJ2-1
V gene: TRBV2
CDR3 DNA: TGTGCCAGCAGTGCAGACAGGGCGGGGAGCAATGAGCAGTTCTTC
CDR3 protein: CASSADRAGSNEQFF

clone size: NA
D gene: NA
J gene: TRBJ1-6
V gene: TRBV7-2
CDR3 DNA: TGTGCCAGCAGCCCTAGACGTGATTCACCCCTCCACTTT
CDR3 protein: CASSPRRDSPLHF

clone size: once
D gene: NA
J gene: TRBJ2-1
V gene: TRBV7-2
CDR3 DNA: TGTGCCAGCAGCGAAGGGGCGGGACAGATTCGCGATGAGCAGTTCTTC
CDR3 protein: CASSEGAGQIRDEQFF

clone size: NA
D gene: TRBD2
J gene: TRBJ2-3
V gene: TRBV6-5
CDR3 DNA: TGTGCCAGCAGTTACGGGGGGGGTACGCAGTATTTT
CDR3 protein: CASSYGGGTQYF

clone size: NA
D gene: TRBD2
J gene: TRBJ2-1
V gene: TRBV7-9
CDR3 DNA: TGTGCCAGCAGCTTAGCGATAGCGGGGAGGGATTGGAATGAGCAGTTCTTC
CDR3 protein: CASSLAIAGRDWNEQFF